A selection of T cell receptor beta chains follows, all from one sample in a study of blood T cell repertoires in COVID-19. Assay: immunoSEQ multiplex PCR; the TCRdb copy retains only in-frame clones and omits some. This sample has about 270,000 clones, with 81% found just once. Material: peripheral blood. The receptors were gathered from a woman aged 55-69 years with active or convalescent COVID-19. Each CDR3 is given with its conserved first and last residue. The D gene is left open where the match is weak. Rows may omit the clone size; those that give it use once, few, many or a size class.

abundance: many
j_gene: TRBJ1-5
d_gene: .
v_gene: TRBV2
CDR3nt: TGTGCCAGCAGTGAAGGGCGGGGGGCTGGTCAGCCCCAGCATTTT
CDR3aa: CASSEGRGAGQPQHF

abundance: .
j_gene: TRBJ1-2
d_gene: .
v_gene: TRBV27
CDR3nt: TGTGCCAGCAGGACATACTATGGCTACACCTTC
CDR3aa: CASRTYYGYTF

abundance: .
j_gene: TRBJ2-7
d_gene: .
v_gene: TRBV29-1
CDR3nt: TGCAGCGTTGGGGGCTGGGGGCTGAACGAGCAGTACTTC
CDR3aa: CSVGGWGLNEQYF

abundance: .
j_gene: TRBJ1-1
d_gene: .
v_gene: TRBV29-1
CDR3nt: TGCAGCGTCATCAGGGTCTCGGACACTGAAGCTTTCTTT
CDR3aa: CSVIRVSDTEAFF

abundance: .
j_gene: TRBJ1-4
d_gene: TRBD1
v_gene: TRBV4-2
CDR3nt: TGTGCCAGCAGCCTGACAGGGACATCAACTAATGAAAAACTGTTTTTT
CDR3aa: CASSLTGTSTNEKLFF

abundance: .
j_gene: TRBJ1-1
d_gene: TRBD1
v_gene: TRBV3-1/TRBV3-2
CDR3nt: TGTGCCAGCAGCCCGGGACAGTTGAACACTGAAGCTTTCTTT
CDR3aa: CASSPGQLNTEAFF

abundance: .
j_gene: TRBJ1-5
d_gene: TRBD1
v_gene: TRBV6-6
CDR3nt: TGTGCCAGCACAGACAGGGGGGAGGATCAGCCCCAGCATTTT
CDR3aa: CASTDRGEDQPQHF

abundance: .
j_gene: TRBJ2-1
d_gene: .
v_gene: TRBV28
CDR3nt: TGTGCCAGCAGCCCCCGGGACTACAATGAGCAGTTCTTC
CDR3aa: CASSPRDYNEQFF

abundance: .
j_gene: TRBJ1-5
d_gene: .
v_gene: TRBV5-6
CDR3nt: TGTGCCAGCAGCTCCCGCGACACAGGCCGAAATCAGCCCCAGCATTTT
CDR3aa: CASSSRDTGRNQPQHF

abundance: .
j_gene: TRBJ1-1
d_gene: .
v_gene: TRBV7-2
CDR3nt: TGTGCCAGCAGCCCCCAGACCGACAGGTCCACTGAAGCTTTCTTT
CDR3aa: CASSPQTDRSTEAFF

abundance: .
j_gene: TRBJ1-2
d_gene: .
v_gene: TRBV6-5
CDR3nt: TGTGCCAGCAGCACGACAGTTTCCTATGGCTACACCTTC
CDR3aa: CASSTTVSYGYTF

abundance: .
j_gene: TRBJ1-3
d_gene: TRBD1
v_gene: TRBV14
CDR3nt: TGTGCCAGCAGCCATTTTCAGGGGGCTCGCTCTGGAAACACCATATATTTT
CDR3aa: CASSHFQGARSGNTIYF

abundance: .
j_gene: TRBJ2-7
d_gene: TRBD2
v_gene: TRBV11-3
CDR3nt: TGTGCCAGCAGCATTACAGCGGGGGGACTTTACGAGCAGTACTTC
CDR3aa: CASSITAGGLYEQYF

abundance: .
j_gene: TRBJ1-3
d_gene: TRBD1
v_gene: TRBV9
CDR3nt: TGTGCCAGCAGTCGGACAGGGGTTCTCCTCTCTGGAAACACCATATATTTT
CDR3aa: CASSRTGVLLSGNTIYF

abundance: .
j_gene: TRBJ1-1
d_gene: TRBD1
v_gene: TRBV27
CDR3nt: TGTGCCAGCAGTTACGGGACAGCGAACACTGAAGCTTTCTTT
CDR3aa: CASSYGTANTEAFF

abundance: .
j_gene: TRBJ2-7
d_gene: .
v_gene: TRBV11-2
CDR3nt: TGTGCCAGCAGCTTAGACCTCTTCTACGAGCAGTACTTC
CDR3aa: CASSLDLFYEQYF

abundance: .
j_gene: TRBJ1-2
d_gene: .
v_gene: TRBV30
CDR3nt: TGTGCCTGGAGTGTACCGGGAGGTGGCTACACCTTC
CDR3aa: CAWSVPGGGYTF

abundance: .
j_gene: TRBJ1-5
d_gene: .
v_gene: TRBV21-1
CDR3nt: TGTGCCAGCAGCAAAAGGGGACAGCTTCCAAATAGCAATCAGCCCCAGCATTTT
CDR3aa: CASSKRGQLPNSNQPQHF

abundance: .
j_gene: TRBJ1-3
d_gene: .
v_gene: TRBV3-1/TRBV3-2
CDR3nt: TGTGCCAGCAGGCCTACAGGGCTGTATAGAAACACCATATATTTT
CDR3aa: CASRPTGLYRNTIYF

abundance: .
j_gene: TRBJ2-6
d_gene: .
v_gene: TRBV27
CDR3nt: TGTGCCAGCAGTTTCCGACAGGTCAGCTCTGGGGCCAACGTCCTGACTTTC
CDR3aa: CASSFRQVSSGANVLTF

abundance: once
j_gene: TRBJ2-3
d_gene: .
v_gene: TRBV9
CDR3nt: TGTGCCAGCAGCCCTCCCGGGGGTGGTTCGACAGATACGCAGTATTTT
CDR3aa: CASSPPGGGSTDTQYF

abundance: .
j_gene: TRBJ2-7
d_gene: .
v_gene: TRBV25-1
CDR3nt: TGTGCCAGCAGTGAGGGAGTCTCTATAGAGGAGCAGTACTTC
CDR3aa: CASSEGVSIEEQYF

abundance: .
j_gene: TRBJ1-1
d_gene: .
v_gene: TRBV29-1
CDR3nt: TGCAGCGTTCGCGGTTTGTGGGTGAACACTGAAGCTTTCTTT
CDR3aa: CSVRGLWVNTEAFF

abundance: .
j_gene: TRBJ2-7
d_gene: .
v_gene: TRBV12-3/TRBV12-4
CDR3nt: TGTGCCAGCAGTTTAGGTAGCCCGGACGAGCAGTACTTC
CDR3aa: CASSLGSPDEQYF

abundance: .
j_gene: TRBJ1-1
d_gene: TRBD1
v_gene: TRBV29-1
CDR3nt: TGCAGCGTTGGGACAGGGGGCTTCGGGAACACTGAAGCTTTCTTT
CDR3aa: CSVGTGGFGNTEAFF

abundance: .
j_gene: TRBJ1-2
d_gene: .
v_gene: TRBV7-9
CDR3nt: TGTGCCAGCAGCTTAGGGTTGGAGGGCTATGGCTACACCTTC
CDR3aa: CASSLGLEGYGYTF

abundance: .
j_gene: TRBJ2-7
d_gene: .
v_gene: TRBV6-5
CDR3nt: TGTGCCAGCAGTACGGGACAAAGCTCCTACGAGCAGTACTTC
CDR3aa: CASSTGQSSYEQYF

abundance: .
j_gene: TRBJ1-3
d_gene: .
v_gene: TRBV6-6
CDR3nt: TGTGCCAGCAGCTTTACAGTCTCCTCTGGAAACACCATATATTTT
CDR3aa: CASSFTVSSGNTIYF

abundance: once
j_gene: TRBJ1-4
d_gene: .
v_gene: TRBV19
CDR3nt: TGTGCCAGTAGTACCATAGGCGGTGAAAAACTGTTTTTT
CDR3aa: CASSTIGGEKLFF

abundance: once
j_gene: TRBJ1-4
d_gene: .
v_gene: TRBV13
CDR3nt: TGTGCCAGCAGGGACTCTCGGAACAGCCGAAAACTGTTTTTT
CDR3aa: CASRDSRNSRKLFF

abundance: .
j_gene: TRBJ1-1
d_gene: TRBD1
v_gene: TRBV19
CDR3nt: TGTGCCAGTAGTTCGGACAGGGGGAAAGCTTTCTTT
CDR3aa: CASSSDRGKAFF

abundance: .
j_gene: TRBJ2-1
d_gene: .
v_gene: TRBV9
CDR3nt: TGTGCCAGCAGCGATAACAATGAGCAGTTCTTC
CDR3aa: CASSDNNEQFF

abundance: .
j_gene: TRBJ2-3
d_gene: TRBD1
v_gene: TRBV25-1
CDR3nt: TGTGCCAGCAGTGTTAAACAGGGGCCCACAGATACGCAGTATTTT
CDR3aa: CASSVKQGPTDTQYF

abundance: once
j_gene: TRBJ2-1
d_gene: .
v_gene: TRBV5-1
CDR3nt: TGCGCCAGCAGCTCTGCCGGGTTCTCCTACAATGAGCAGTTCTTC
CDR3aa: CASSSAGFSYNEQFF

abundance: few
j_gene: TRBJ1-3
d_gene: .
v_gene: TRBV7-8
CDR3nt: TGTGCCAGCAGCTTCGGGGGGCCTGATTCTGGAAACACCATATATTTT
CDR3aa: CASSFGGPDSGNTIYF

abundance: .
j_gene: TRBJ1-1
d_gene: TRBD1
v_gene: TRBV27
CDR3nt: TGTGCCAGCAGTGTCGACAGGGGGGGCACTGAAGCTTTCTTT
CDR3aa: CASSVDRGGTEAFF

abundance: .
j_gene: TRBJ2-7
d_gene: .
v_gene: TRBV3-1/TRBV3-2
CDR3nt: TGTGCCAGCAGCCAATGGCGGAACTCCTACGAGCAGTACTTC
CDR3aa: CASSQWRNSYEQYF

abundance: .
j_gene: TRBJ2-7
d_gene: .
v_gene: TRBV19
CDR3nt: TGTGCCAGTCGGTCGGAAACAGCCTACGAGCAGTACTTC
CDR3aa: CASRSETAYEQYF

abundance: .
j_gene: TRBJ1-2
d_gene: TRBD1
v_gene: TRBV30
CDR3nt: TGTGCCTGGAGAGATCCGGGACAGGGCTGGGGTAACTATGGCTACACCTTC
CDR3aa: CAWRDPGQGWGNYGYTF

abundance: few
j_gene: TRBJ1-2
d_gene: .
v_gene: TRBV27
CDR3nt: TGTGCCAGCAGTTTATCCCGGGACACTGCGTACACCTTC
CDR3aa: CASSLSRDTAYTF

abundance: .
j_gene: TRBJ2-7
d_gene: TRBD1
v_gene: TRBV3-1/TRBV3-2
CDR3nt: TGTGCCAGCAGCCTTCCGGGACAGGGAGACTACGAGCAGTACTTC
CDR3aa: CASSLPGQGDYEQYF

abundance: .
j_gene: TRBJ2-7
d_gene: TRBD2
v_gene: TRBV7-8
CDR3nt: TGTGCCAGCAGCCCCCGCCCGGGACTAGCGGGGAATTCCTACGAGCAGTACTTC
CDR3aa: CASSPRPGLAGNSYEQYF

abundance: .
j_gene: TRBJ1-5
d_gene: .
v_gene: TRBV5-1
CDR3nt: TGCGCCAGCAGCCCACCTCCCCGGGCAGGGGTTAGCAATCAGCCCCAGCATTTT
CDR3aa: CASSPPPRAGVSNQPQHF

abundance: .
j_gene: TRBJ2-1
d_gene: .
v_gene: TRBV7-2
CDR3nt: TGTGCCAGCAGCTTAGTCCAGGGAACCTACAATGAGCAGTTCTTC
CDR3aa: CASSLVQGTYNEQFF

abundance: .
j_gene: TRBJ2-5
d_gene: .
v_gene: TRBV29-1
CDR3nt: TGCAGCGTTGATTGGGCCCAAGAGACCCAGTACTTC
CDR3aa: CSVDWAQETQYF

abundance: .
j_gene: TRBJ1-2
d_gene: TRBD1
v_gene: TRBV11-2
CDR3nt: TGTGCCAGCAGCTTAGGACAGGGATATGGCTACACCTTC
CDR3aa: CASSLGQGYGYTF

abundance: .
j_gene: TRBJ1-1
d_gene: .
v_gene: TRBV3-1/TRBV3-2
CDR3nt: TGTGCCAGCAGCCAAGCACAGAACACTGAAGCTTTCTTT
CDR3aa: CASSQAQNTEAFF

abundance: .
j_gene: TRBJ1-4
d_gene: TRBD1
v_gene: TRBV5-1
CDR3nt: TGCGCCAGCAGCGTCCGGGACAGGGATGAAAAACTGTTTTTT
CDR3aa: CASSVRDRDEKLFF

abundance: .
j_gene: TRBJ2-7
d_gene: TRBD1
v_gene: TRBV5-1
CDR3nt: TGCGCCAGCAGCTTGGCCGACAGGGGCCTCTACGAGCAGTACTTC
CDR3aa: CASSLADRGLYEQYF

abundance: few
j_gene: TRBJ1-2
d_gene: .
v_gene: TRBV28
CDR3nt: TGTGCCAGCAGTTTACGGGAGGCTAACTATGGCTACACCTTC
CDR3aa: CASSLREANYGYTF

abundance: .
j_gene: TRBJ2-7
d_gene: .
v_gene: TRBV2
CDR3nt: TGTGCCAGCGAAGAGCGGGACAGGAATATCTACGAGCAGTACTTC
CDR3aa: CASEERDRNIYEQYF

abundance: .
j_gene: TRBJ2-3
d_gene: .
v_gene: TRBV19
CDR3nt: TGTGCCACAACGGGGCGGGGTGCAGATACGCAGTATTTT
CDR3aa: CATTGRGADTQYF